Presented here are 25 T cell receptor beta chains from one specimen sequenced in a study of cytomegalovirus exposure and HLA in healthy donors. The study ran its PCR with 60 Vbeta and 13 Jbeta primers. Sequencing used immunoSEQ multiplex PCR; TCRdb keeps in-frame clones, though not all of them. The table includes about 190,000 clones, over 70% detected once. Sequencing was carried out using PBMCs. Source of these receptors: a young man in good health and CMV-seronegative.

The chain carries TRBV27 and TRBJ2-5; D perhaps matches TRBD1 (6 bases). Near its end, the DNA agrees better with TRBJ2-7, so the J call may be wrong. The CDR3 has 17 residues. Germline loops: CDR1 MNHEY, CDR2 SMNVEV (reference sequence). CDR3 residues: CASRTGYPSTYSYEQYF. For the CDR3, the DNA is TGTGCCAGTCGTACAGGGTACCCTTCGACATATTCCTACGAGCAGTACTTC.

The rearrangement joins TRBV4-2 to TRBJ2-7; 8 nucleotides agree with TRBD1. The CDR3 extends over 14 amino acids. V lost 2 bases and J lost 7; bases outside the gene matches: 7. Germline lookup yields CDR1 LGHNA and CDR2 YNFKEQ. CDR3 sequence (DNA): TGTGCCAGCAGCCAAATCGACAGGGGCGGAGAGCAGTACTTC. As protein: CASSQIDRGGEQYF.

This clone was recorded only once. The rearrangement uses TRBV12-5 and TRBJ1-2; weak D call: TRBD1 (5 bases). V shed 6 bases and J shed 8 bases, with 13 bases lying between them. Per germline, CDR1 LGHNT and CDR2 FRNRAP. The CDR3 spans 12 residues. CDR3 coding DNA: TGTGCTAGTGGCAGGGAGGGTTTAGGCTACACCTTC. This gives the protein CASGREGLGYTF. Looking up the rest from reference TRBV12-5 and TRBJ1-2 gives the full variable domain: DARVTQTPRHKVTEMGQEVTMRCQPILGHNTVFWYRQTMMQGLELLAYFRNRAPLDDSGMPKDRFSAEMPDATLATLKIQPSEPRDSAVYFCASGREGLGYTFGSGTRLTVV.

CDR3 DNA sequence: TGTGCCAGCAGAGACAGGGTTTCGAATCAGCCCCAGCATTTT. This codes for CASRDRVSNQPQHF. V usage is TRBV6-6 and J usage is TRBJ1-5; 7 nucleotides line up with TRBD1. The CDR3 has 14 residues. After removal of 6 bases from V and 4 bases from J, the junction contained 6 bases not matched to a gene. CDR1 is MNHNY and CDR2 is SVGAGI in the germline V gene (reference sequence).

This clone was seen a few times. The chain has TRBV4-1 and TRBJ1-1; D is possibly TRBD1 (5 bases). In germline, CDR1 is MGHRA, CDR2 YSYEKL. The CDR3 loop spans 13 amino acids. Trimming stripped 4 bases from V and 5 bases from J, with 11 bases between. The CDR3 sequence: CASSPPAGTEAFF. The CDR3 nucleotides read TGCGCCAGCAGCCCCCCGGCAGGGACTGAAGCTTTCTTT.

This clone is a singleton in its sample. Other DNA sequences in this sample translate to the same CDR3. This chain uses TRBV6-5 with TRBJ1-1; TRBD1 aligns across 10 bases. Germline trimming cut 5 bases from V and 4 bases from J; bases unmatched to any gene: 1. This CDR3 region has 13 residues. Germline V lookup: CDR1 MNHEY, CDR2 SVGAGI. The CDR3 DNA sequence: TGTGCCAGCAGTCGGACAGGGGGCACTGAAGCTTTCTTT. It specifies CASSRTGGTEAFF.

V usage is TRBV7-8 and J usage is TRBJ2-3; no firm D call. The CDR3 consists of 14 residues. Germline-derived CDR1 and CDR2 are SGHVS and FQNEAQ. Trimming removed 2 bases at V and 5 bases at J, with 11 bases between. CDR3 nucleotides: TGTGCCAGCAGCTTATTGGTAGTTGGAGATACGCAGTATTTT. Protein product: CASSLLVVGDTQYF.

The chain employs TRBV27 and TRBJ2-1, with 7 bases identical to TRBD1. J lost 6 bases, V lost 2 bases, and 4 bases had no gene match. The CDR3 loop spans 14 amino acids. CDR1 and CDR2 from the germline V gene are MNHEY and SMNVEV (reference sequence). CDR3 sequence: CASSLRGQFNEQFF. The CDR3 DNA sequence: TGTGCCAGCAGTTTACGGGGACAGTTCAATGAGCAGTTCTTC.

This chain uses TRBV27 with TRBJ2-1, with D maybe TRBD2 (6 bases). This CDR3 comprises 11 residues. CDR1 and CDR2 (germline): MNHEY, SMNVEV (reference sequence). CDR3 region: CSTGEEGEQFF. In DNA form, the CDR3 reads TGTTCCACGGGAGAGGAGGGTGAGCAGTTCTTC.

As for this clone: In the same sample, other DNA sequences code for this CDR3. V is TRBV5-4 and J is TRBJ2-1; D is unclear. CDR1 and CDR2 from the germline V gene are SGHNT and YYREEE (reference sequence). V lost 4 bases and J 5 bases, leaving 4 bases between the germline ends. The CDR3 consists of 11 residues. CDR3 nucleotides: TGTGCCAGCAGCCGGGACAATGAGCAGTTCTTC. Protein: CASSRDNEQFF.

J is TRBJ2-5 and V is TRBV7-2, with TRBD1 as a possible D gene (6 bases). The DNA end lines up better with TRBJ2-7; the J call may be wrong. Germline V CDR1 and CDR2: SGHTA, FQGNSA. The CDR3 spans 14 residues. In DNA, the CDR3 is TGTGCCAGCAGTCTTCGGGACACCCTTTACGAGCAGTACTTC. Residues: CASSLRDTLYEQYF.

A word on this clone: One junction end does not reproduce the germline sequence, and a read error may be involved. V and J are TRBV4-1 and TRBJ2-6; 7 bases line up with TRBD1. This CDR3 contains 19 residues. Per the germline V gene, CDR1 is MGHRA and CDR2 is YSYEKL. The CDR3 spells CASSRPPGTVLSGANGLTF. The CDR3 region has the DNA TGCGCCAGCAGCCGCCCCCCGGGGACAGTACTCTCTGGGGCCAACGGCCTGACTTTC.

This clone appeared a single time. This chain uses TRBV18 with TRBJ1-1, with 12 bases lining up with TRBD1. Germline V CDR1 and CDR2: KGHSH, LQKENI. The CDR3 runs 16 residues. Germline trimming cut 2 bases from V and 4 bases from J; bases unmatched to any gene: 5. For the CDR3, the DNA is TGTGCCAGCTCACCAGGGGACAGGGGGCGGGTCACTGAAGCTTTCTTT. It yields the protein CASSPGDRGRVTEAFF.

The chain employs TRBV27 and TRBJ1-4; 7 positions agree with TRBD1. The germline CDR1 and CDR2 sequences are MNHEY and SMNVEV (reference sequence). The CDR3 runs to 16 residues. Trimming removed 4 bases from V and 8 bases from J; junction bases left unmatched: 13. This CDR3 is CASSSMGTTGAEKLFF. The CDR3 DNA follows: TGTGCCAGCAGTTCTATGGGGACCACAGGGGCCGAAAAACTGTTTTTT. Together with reference TRBV27 and TRBJ1-4, the CDR3 gives the full variable domain: EAQVTQNPRYLITVTGKKLTVTCSQNMNHEYMSWYRQDPGLGLRQIYYSMNVEVTDKGDVPEGYKVSRKEKRNFPLILESPSPNQTSLYFCASSSMGTTGAEKLFFGSGTQLSVL.

The rearrangement uses TRBV28 and TRBJ1-2, with D maybe TRBD1 (5 bases). Germline V lookup: CDR1 MDHEN, CDR2 SYDVKM. V was shortened by 3 bases and J by 4 bases, with 15 bases between the two germline ends. The CDR3 totals 15 residues. Here the CDR3 DNA reads TGTGCCAGCAGTTTTCTTGGGGCGAAGGTCTATGGCTACACCTTC. This sequence encodes CASSFLGAKVYGYTF.

The CDR3 DNA is TGTGCCAGCAGACCCGACAGGCTCTATGGCTACACCTTC. As protein: CASRPDRLYGYTF. The gene calls are TRBV6-1 and TRBJ1-2; TRBD1 is a possible D gene (6 bases). The CDR3 has 13 residues. V was cut by 6 bases and J by 4 bases, with 12 bases left in between. The germline V gene has CDR1 MNHNS and CDR2 SASEGT.

This clone was observed a few times. This chain uses TRBV30 with TRBJ1-1; D not resolved. Deletions cut 1 base from V and 1 base from J, with 7 bases between. Germline lookup yields CDR1 GTSNPN and CDR2 SVGIG (reference sequence). The CDR3 sequence is 13 residues long. CDR3 in amino acids: CAWSGEENTEAFF. CDR3 DNA sequence: TGTGCCTGGAGTGGGGAGGAGAACACTGAAGCTTTCTTT.

This rearrangement joins TRBV7-6 to TRBJ1-2, with a weak D call TRBD1 (5 bases). V dropped 2 bases and J dropped 6 bases, with 10 bases sitting between them. The CDR3 covers 13 residues. Germline assignment: CDR1 SGHVS and CDR2 FNYEAQ. Written as DNA, the CDR3 is TGTGCCAGCAGCTTACAAGGGGCCGATGGCTACACCTTC. This codes for CASSLQGADGYTF. Variable domain in full (rest from reference TRBV7-6 and TRBJ1-2): GAGVSQSPRYKVTKRGQDVALRCDPISGHVSLYWYRQALGQGPEFLTYFNYEAQQDKSGLPNDRFSAERPEGSISTLTIQRTEQRDSAMYRCASSLQGADGYTFGSGTRLTVV.

This clone was seen a few times. The gene calls are TRBV7-2 and TRBJ1-6, with 7 bases fitting TRBD1. This CDR3 spans 17 amino acids. Germline V gene lookup returns CDR1 SGHTA and CDR2 FQGNSA. J lost 0 bases, V lost 5 bases, and 7 bases had no gene match. CDR3 bases: TGTGCCAGCAGCCATAGGGGGCTGCGCTCCTATAATTCACCCCTCCACTTT. It specifies CASSHRGLRSYNSPLHF.

The chain is built from TRBV6-1 and TRBJ1-5; no firm D call. This CDR3 region has 15 residues. The V and J ends lost 5 bases and 5 bases respectively, with 16 bases between them. CDR1 and CDR2 from the germline V gene are MNHNS and SASEGT. The CDR3 here is CASSRSFSGDQPQHF. The CDR3 coding sequence is TGTGCCAGCAGTCGAAGCTTCTCTGGTGATCAGCCCCAGCATTTT.

This sequence joins TRBV9 and TRBJ1-1; 7 bases map to TRBD1. The germline gives CDR1 SGDLS, CDR2 YYNGEE. CDR3 length: 15 amino acids. J lost 5 bases, V lost 6 bases, and 13 bases had no gene match. This chain's CDR3 is CASTGTEQPGTEAFF. The CDR3 DNA is TGTGCCAGCACCGGGACAGAGCAACCTGGTACTGAAGCTTTCTTT.

The chain couples TRBV7-9 to TRBJ1-1; tentatively, D is TRBD1 (6 bases). The CDR3 extends over 15 amino acids. The germline V and J ends were trimmed by 4 bases and 0 bases, with 12 bases remaining between them. The germline V gene encodes CDR1 SEHNR and CDR2 FQNEAQ (reference sequence). CDR3 in DNA: TGTGCCAGCAGCTCCGGGAGGGGGGTGAACACTGAAGCTTTCTTT. Translating it yields CASSSGRGVNTEAFF.

V gene TRBV4-1 combines with J gene TRBJ2-2, with 8 bases identical to TRBD2. This CDR3 is built from 15 residues. Trimming took 0 bases from V and 5 from J; bases not matched to a gene: 2. From germline, CDR1 is MGHRA and CDR2 YSYEKL. CDR3 residues: CASSQDRGGTGELFF. Here the CDR3 DNA reads TGCGCCAGCAGCCAAGATCGGGGGGGGACCGGGGAGCTGTTTTTT.

This chain joins TRBV27 and TRBJ1-2; 8 bases are shared with TRBD1. Trimming removed 6 bases from V and 6 bases from J; junction bases left unmatched: 3. Looked up from germline, CDR1 is MNHEY and CDR2 is SMNVEV (reference sequence). The CDR3 consists of 12 residues. CDR3 nucleotides: TGTGCCAGCAGGGACAGGGTAGATGGCTACACCTTC. Its translation: CASRDRVDGYTF.

V usage is TRBV2 and J usage is TRBJ1-5; 7 bases map to TRBD1. Trimming cost V 6 bases and J 4 bases; bases outside gene matches: 9. Looked up from germline, CDR1 is SNHLY and CDR2 is FYNNEI. The CDR3 is made up of 15 amino acids. The CDR3 sequence: CASSGPTGVNQPQHF. CDR3 in DNA: TGTGCCAGCAGCGGGCCAACAGGGGTAAATCAGCCCCAGCATTTT.